This T cell receptor beta chain was recovered during a study of cytomegalovirus exposure and HLA in healthy donors. The PCR ran on 60 Vbeta and 13 Jbeta primers. The data were produced by immunoSEQ multiplex PCR, yet TCRdb's version contains in-frame clones alone and is incomplete. The repertoire has 150,000 or so clones, around three quarters of them found once; the top ten carry approximately 2%. This CDR3 has 15 amino acids. Trimming cost V 4 bases and J 3 bases, with 15 bases left between them. In germline, CDR1 is MNHEY, CDR2 SVGAGI. This sequence originates from a woman in her sixties in good health and CMV-seropositive. The material sequenced was PBMCs. The chain employs TRBV6-5 and TRBJ1-2, with a tentative D call TRBD1 (5 bases). This CDR3 reads CASSSFGGRHYGYTF. Written as DNA, the CDR3 is TGTGCCAGCAGTTCCTTTGGGGGGAGACACTATGGCTACACCTTC.